This passage covers 19 T cell receptor beta chains from one sample sequenced in a study of T cell responses to AZD1222 COVID-19 vaccine. Measured with immunoSEQ multiplex PCR; TCRdb has only the in-frame clones, and not every one. The table shows 150,000 to 200,000 clones, with 85% to 95% occurring only once. Sequences were derived from peripheral blood, sampled on day 0 of AZD1222 vaccination. The receptors were sampled from an adult in good health.

This sequence joins TRBV5-8 and TRBJ2-1; possibly TRBD2 for D (5 bases). V was pared by 4 bases and J by 7 bases, with 18 bases between. Germline loops: CDR1 SGHTS, CDR2 YDEGEE. The CDR3 runs 15 residues. The chain's CDR3 is CASSQGLSNRNEQFF. Here the CDR3 DNA reads TGTGCCAGCAGCCAAGGACTCTCTAATAGGAATGAGCAGTTCTTC.

The chain couples TRBV3-1 (or the pseudogene TRBV3-2) to TRBJ1-5; D not certain. In germline, CDR1 is LGHDT, CDR2 YNNKEL (reference sequence). This CDR3 has 13 amino acids. V lost 5 bases to trimming and J lost 1 base, with 6 bases between them. This chain's CDR3 is CASSKFSNQPQHF. CDR3 sequence (DNA): TGTGCCAGCAGCAAGTTCAGCAATCAGCCCCAGCATTTT.

A single count supports this clone. The genes are TRBV21-1 and TRBJ2-3; the table assigns TRBD2, which was not confirmed against the DNA. TRBV21-1 is a listed pseudogene. This CDR3 contains 15 residues. CDR3 coding DNA: TGTGCCAGCAGCTCGGGGGGGCGGTCCACAGATACGCAGTATTTT. The encoded protein is CASSSGGRSTDTQYF.

The chain has TRBV10-2 and TRBJ2-5, with a weak D call TRBD1 (6 bases). CDR1 WSHSY and CDR2 SAAADI come from the germline V gene. Trimming shortened V by 2 bases and J by 2 bases, and 9 bases separated the two germline ends. This CDR3 spans 14 amino acids. The CDR3 DNA follows: TGCGCCAGCAGTGAGGGGGGCGGACAAGAGACCCAGTACTTC. This encodes CASSEGGGQETQYF.

On this clone itself: The sample carries other DNA sequences with the same CDR3. The CDR3 sequence is CASSLTGGTEAFF. The CDR3 DNA follows: TGTGCCAGCAGCCTAACAGGGGGGACTGAAGCTTTCTTT. The V call is TRBV5-4, the J call TRBJ1-1; 8 bases match TRBD1. The CDR3 length is 13 residues. Germline-derived CDR1 and CDR2 are SGHNT and YYREEE (reference sequence). The V segment lost 4 bases and the J segment 5 bases; nucleotides outside the gene matches: 4.

The chain uses TRBV2 and TRBJ1-5, with TRBD1 as a possible D gene (5 bases). This CDR3 has 15 residues. V lost 5 bases and J 2 bases, leaving 13 bases between the germline ends. The V gene's germline CDR1 is SNHLY and CDR2 FYNNEI. The CDR3 region has the DNA TGTGCCAGCAGTCTGGGGCTCGGCGGCAATCAGCCCCAGCATTTT. Its protein product is CASSLGLGGNQPQHF.

This sequence joins TRBV11-2 and TRBJ1-3, with a tentative D call TRBD1 (5 bases). Germline V gene lookup returns CDR1 SGHAT and CDR2 FQNNGV. Trimming left V 8 bases short and J 7 bases short, with 6 bases between. There are 10 residues in the CDR3. The CDR3 protein is CASAGNTIYF. In nucleotides, the CDR3 is TGTGCCAGCGCAGGGAACACCATATATTTT.

CDR3 nucleotide sequence: TGTGCCAGCAGCCCCCTGGCGACCTACGAGCAGTACTTC. This encodes CASSPLATYEQYF. The chain has TRBV3-1 (or the pseudogene TRBV3-2) and TRBJ2-7; unclear D gene. This CDR3 is 13 amino acids long. V gave up 4 bases and J gave up 2 bases, with 9 bases separating them. From germline, CDR1 is LGHDT and CDR2 YNNKEL (reference sequence).

V usage is TRBV9 and J usage is TRBJ2-3; 14 bases fit TRBD2. The V gene end was trimmed by 2 bases and the J gene end by 1 base; junction bases not matched to a gene: 0. The CDR3 extends over 16 amino acids. Per the germline V gene, CDR1 is SGDLS and CDR2 is YYNGEE. The CDR3 nucleotides read TGTGCCAGCAGCGTGGGACTAGCGGGGGGCACAGATACGCAGTATTTT. Amino acid sequence: CASSVGLAGGTDTQYF.

This sequence joins TRBV29-1 and TRBJ2-3; perhaps TRBD1 as D (6 bases). CDR1 SQVTM and CDR2 ANQGSEA come from the germline V gene. The CDR3 is made up of 14 amino acids. The V end was cut by 3 bases, the J end by 2 bases, with 12 bases between. In nucleotides, the CDR3 is TGCAGCGTTGACCTACAGGGAAACACAGATACGCAGTATTTT. It encodes CSVDLQGNTDTQYF.

This clone was observed once. This sequence joins TRBV6-1 and TRBJ1-2, with no clear D. This CDR3 has 14 residues. Deletions cut 1 base from V and 8 bases from J, with 14 bases between. Germline V gene lookup returns CDR1 MNHNS and CDR2 SASEGT. The CDR3 DNA reads TGTGCCAGCAGTGAAGTAGGCCTCCTGAGAGGCTACACCTTC. Its translation: CASSEVGLLRGYTF.

This chain links TRBV28 with TRBJ1-4, with D possibly TRBD1 on 5 matching bases. V dropped 5 bases and J dropped 8 bases, with 15 bases sitting between them. The CDR3 length is 14 residues. Germline lookup yields CDR1 MDHEN and CDR2 SYDVKM. The CDR3 nucleotides are TGTGCCAGCAGTACCGGGACGGGGGGAGAAAAACTGTTTTTT. It specifies CASSTGTGGEKLFF.

V gene TRBV5-4 combines with J gene TRBJ2-7, with D possibly TRBD2 on 6 matching bases. The length of the CDR3 is 15 residues. V was shortened by 3 bases and J by 7 bases, with 20 bases between the two germline ends. The germline gives CDR1 SGHNT, CDR2 YYREEE (reference sequence). CDR3 amino acids: CASSSGRDPPWEQYF. The CDR3, as DNA: TGTGCCAGCAGCTCGGGGCGGGACCCTCCCTGGGAGCAGTACTTC. The full variable domain, in which reference TRBV5-4 and TRBJ2-7 provide the parts outside the CDR3, is ETGVTQSPTHLIKTRGQQVTLRCSSQSGHNTVSWYQQALGQGPQFIFQYYREEENGRGNFPPRFSGLQFPNYSSELNVNALELDDSALYLCASSSGRDPPWEQYFGPGTRLTVT.

This clone appeared once. The gene calls are TRBV14 and TRBJ1-5, with a possible D match to TRBD1 (5 bases). The ends were cut back, 7 bases at V and 7 bases at J, with 20 bases in the middle. The CDR3 is 15 residues long. Germline V gives CDR1 SGHDN, CDR2 FVKESK. CDR3 protein: CASTTGRGSRQPQHF. CDR3 sequence (DNA): TGTGCCAGCACCACGGGACGAGGGTCACGACAGCCCCAGCATTTT. The complete variable domain, with remaining parts taken from reference TRBV14 and TRBJ1-5, reads EAGVTQFPSHSVIEKGQTVTLRCDPISGHDNLYWYRRVMGKEIKFLLHFVKESKQDESGMPNNRFLAERTGGTYSTLKVQPAELEDSGVYFCASTTGRGSRQPQHFGDGTRLSIL.

This clone was seen once. Here the CDR3 DNA reads TGTGCCAGCAGTTTATCGACAGGGGGTTCGGCCCAGCATTTT. It translates to CASSLSTGGSAQHF. This chain connects TRBV27 to TRBJ1-5; TRBD1 aligns across 9 bases. Germline V CDR1 and CDR2: MNHEY, SMNVEV (reference sequence). The V and J ends lost 0 bases and 11 bases, in that order; junction bases with no gene match: 5. The CDR3 length is 14 residues.

V usage is TRBV5-4 and J usage is TRBJ1-1; the D gene is possibly TRBD1 (6 bases). Germline V gene sequence: CDR1 SGHNT, CDR2 YYREEE (reference sequence). The CDR3 length is 14 residues. V dropped 1 base and J dropped 3 bases, with 10 bases sitting between them. The CDR3 region is CASSLRTEDTEAFF. The CDR3 DNA reads as TGTGCCAGCAGCTTGCGGACAGAAGACACTGAAGCTTTCTTT. The entire variable domain, with the rest obtained from reference TRBV5-4 and TRBJ1-1, is as follows: ETGVTQSPTHLIKTRGQQVTLRCSSQSGHNTVSWYQQALGQGPQFIFQYYREEENGRGNFPPRFSGLQFPNYSSELNVNALELDDSALYLCASSLRTEDTEAFFGQGTRLTVV.

This clone appeared once. J is TRBJ1-1 and V is TRBV11-3; TRBD1 matches at 8 bases. The CDR3 has 12 residues. Germline-derived CDR1 and CDR2 are SGHNT and YENEEA. The V segment lost 5 bases and the J segment 10 bases; nucleotides outside the gene matches: 6. CDR3 residues: CASSPSGGSAFF. The CDR3 coding sequence is TGTGCCAGCAGCCCGTCAGGGGGCTCAGCTTTCTTT.

This chain connects TRBV2 to TRBJ1-3, with unresolved D. The ends were cut back, 7 bases at V and 0 bases at J, with 13 bases in the middle. The CDR3 is made up of 15 amino acids. Germline assignment: CDR1 SNHLY and CDR2 FYNNEI. The CDR3 sequence is CASTEGTDSGNTIYF. CDR3 in DNA: TGTGCCAGCACCGAAGGCACAGACTCTGGAAACACCATATATTTT. Together with reference TRBV2 and TRBJ1-3, the CDR3 gives the full variable domain: EPEVTQTPSHQVTQMGQEVILRCVPISNHLYFYWYRQILGQKVEFLVSFYNNEISEKSEIFDDQFSVERPDGSNFTLKIRSTKLEDSAMYFCASTEGTDSGNTIYFGEGSWLTVV.

This chain connects TRBV6-2 or TRBV6-3 to TRBJ1-5, with D possibly being TRBD1 (5 bases). CDR3 size: 17 residues. V was trimmed by 5 bases and J by 0 bases, leaving 17 bases between them. Germline values: CDR1 MNHEY, CDR2 SVGEGT. The CDR3 DNA reads as TGTGCCAGCAGTCATCATCCGACAGATTATAGCAATCAGCCCCAGCATTTT. Residues: CASSHHPTDYSNQPQHF.